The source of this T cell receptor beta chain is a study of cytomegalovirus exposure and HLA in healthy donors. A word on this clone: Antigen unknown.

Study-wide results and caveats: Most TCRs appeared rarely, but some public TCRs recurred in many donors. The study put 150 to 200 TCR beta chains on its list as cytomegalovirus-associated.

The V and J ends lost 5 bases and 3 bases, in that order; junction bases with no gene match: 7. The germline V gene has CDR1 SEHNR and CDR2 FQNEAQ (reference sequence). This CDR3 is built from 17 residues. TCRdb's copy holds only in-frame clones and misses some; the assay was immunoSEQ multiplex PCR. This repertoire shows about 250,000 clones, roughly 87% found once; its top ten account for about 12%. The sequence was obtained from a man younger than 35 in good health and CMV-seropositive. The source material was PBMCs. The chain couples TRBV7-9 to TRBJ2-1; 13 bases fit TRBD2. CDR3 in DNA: TGTGCCAGCAGCGGGAGGGGACTAGCGGGATTCTACAATGAGCAGTTCTTC. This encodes CASSGRGLAGFYNEQFF.